These 5 T cell receptor beta chains share one sample of origin, sequenced in a study of T-cell reconstitution after alpha-beta-depleted transplantation in children. Unique molecular identifiers tagged the TCRbeta library. TCRdb reanalysed the PCR reads using MiXCR and keeps one entry per CDR3 protein. The top ten clones hold approximately 30% of a sample with about a million distinct CDR3 sequences, roughly 31% of them seen once. This material consisted of PBMCs, mostly from graft donor cells, taken 360 days after TCRalphabeta/CD19-depleted stem cell transplant. The receptors here all came from a boy under three years old who had a stem cell transplant for SCID, so the T cells may come from the graft donor.

V and J are TRBV4-3 and TRBJ1-4, with D possibly TRBD1 on 6 matching bases. The CDR3 totals 16 residues. Germline V gene sequence: CDR1 LGHNA, CDR2 YSLEER. Trimming took off 0 bases at V and 4 bases at J, with 12 bases between the two ends. CDR3 sequence: CASSQEGGRSNEKLFF. The DNA for the CDR3 is TGCGCCAGCAGCCAAGAGGGGGGCAGAAGTAATGAAAAACTGTTTTTT.

The chain has TRBV4-2 and TRBJ2-7; 14 positions agree with TRBD2. In germline, CDR1 is LGHNA, CDR2 YNFKEQ. V lost 4 bases and J lost 3; bases outside the gene matches: 5. CDR3 length: 16 amino acids. The CDR3 sequence: CASSLTGTSGSYEQYF. CDR3 bases: TGTGCCAGCAGCCTGACCGGGACTAGCGGGAGCTACGAGCAGTACTTC.

The rearrangement joins TRBV27 to TRBJ2-5; TRBD2 matches 11 bases. After removal of 6 bases from V and 7 bases from J, the junction contained 7 bases not matched to a gene. Germline loops: CDR1 MNHEY, CDR2 SMNVEV (reference sequence). CDR3 length: 14 amino acids. In nucleotides, the CDR3 is TGTGCCAGCAGACTTAGCGGGGGGGCTGTGACCCAGTACTTC. Its translation: CASRLSGGAVTQYF.

This clonotype was detected once. As DNA, the CDR3 is TGTGCCAGCAGTAGGGCGGCAGAAGAGACCCAGTACTTC. Its protein product is CASSRAAEETQYF. This chain connects TRBV12-3 or TRBV12-4 to TRBJ2-5; D call uncertain. The CDR3 spans 13 residues. The V and J ends lost 5 bases and 3 bases respectively, with 10 bases between them.

This rearrangement joins TRBV27 to TRBJ2-1; D gene ambiguous. CDR3 size: 14 residues. Germline V gives CDR1 MNHEY, CDR2 SMNVEV (reference sequence). The ends were cut back, 2 bases at V and 7 bases at J, with 12 bases in the middle. The CDR3 protein is CASSLLEVSNEQFF. The CDR3 nucleotides are TGTGCCAGCAGTTTACTAGAAGTTAGTAATGAGCAGTTCTTC.